This T cell receptor (beta chain) derives from a study of blood T cell repertoires in COVID-19. About the study: Samples representing acute and convalescent COVID-19 were sourced from the United States, Italy and Spain. PBMCs, B-cell-depleted T cells, or T cells were the source of the cDNA or gDNA that made up the material.

Per the authors' pipeline: Amplification from reference gene primers served as the basis for estimated nucleated cell counts. Produced via immunoSEQ multiplex PCR; TCRdb's table is partial and in-frame only. V, J and clone size are those of that table, while D and trimming were read from the DNA. Altogether approximately 91,000 clones are present, under 90% being singletons, with the ten largest covering under 20%. The CDR3 is made up of 16 amino acids. V shed 4 bases and J 5 bases; nucleotides not matched to a gene: 11. Per the germline V gene, CDR1 is LGHDT and CDR2 is YNNKEL (reference sequence). The sequenced material came from peripheral blood. This receptor was taken from a human donor in a cohort sampled during active COVID-19. The chain is built from TRBV3-1 (or the pseudogene TRBV3-2) and TRBJ2-7, with 10 bases aligning to TRBD2. The CDR3 protein is CASSLGASGRFHEQYF. The CDR3 nucleotides read TGTGCCAGCAGCCTGGGGGCTAGCGGGAGATTCCACGAGCAGTACTTC.